The rows below give T cell receptor beta chains drawn from one sample of a study of OX40 agonist ivuxolimab in advanced cancers. Assay: immunoSEQ multiplex PCR; the TCRdb copy retains only in-frame clones and omits some. The table lists roughly 60,000 clones, more than 85% of them singletons. The sequencing used CD4+ or CD8+ T cells sorted from blood, collected in a trial of the OX40 agonist ivuxolimab. All receptors derive from an adult with an advanced solid tumor such as melanoma, head and neck, liver or kidney cancer. Both conserved end residues are part of each CDR3. A D gene is named only where the DNA matches it firmly. Some rows mark clone size as missing; the rest say once, few, many or name a class of expanded clone.

j_gene | abundance | d_gene | v_gene | CDR3nt | CDR3aa
TRBJ2-5 | NA | NA | TRBV7-2 | TGTGCCAGCAGCTCTGACCAAGAGACCCAGTACTTC | CASSSDQETQYF
TRBJ2-1 | NA | NA | TRBV15 | TGTGCCACCAGCAGAGATAAAATAGGGACCAATGAGCAGTTCTTC | CATSRDKIGTNEQFF
TRBJ1-1 | NA | NA | TRBV11-3 | TGTGCCAGCAGCTTAGACTCGCTGGGAGGGGGTGAAGCTTTCTTT | CASSLDSLGGGEAFF
TRBJ2-7 | NA | NA | TRBV19 | TGTGCCAGTAGTATAGGTGGCGGGACCACCTACGAGCAGTACTTC | CASSIGGGTTYEQYF
TRBJ1-3 | NA | NA | TRBV6-1 | TGTGCCAGCAGTGAAAACCCGGGCAGCTCTGGAAACACCATATATTTT | CASSENPGSSGNTIYF
TRBJ2-1 | once | NA | TRBV19 | TGTGCCAGTAGTATAGCTGACGGATCAGAATACAATGAGCAGTTCTTC | CASSIADGSEYNEQFF
TRBJ2-5 | NA | NA | TRBV29-1 | TGCAGCGTGAGGGCGAGGGAGACCCAGTACTTC | CSVRARETQYF
TRBJ2-5 | NA | TRBD1 | TRBV7-6 | TGTGCCAGCAGCTTAGGAGTTGTGACAGGGGTTTATGAGACCCAGTACTTC | CASSLGVVTGVYETQYF
TRBJ2-7 | NA | TRBD2 | TRBV19 | TGTGCCAGTAGCCCTCCCATCGCTAGCGGGAGCTTATACGAGCAGTACTTC | CASSPPIASGSLYEQYF
TRBJ2-7 | NA | TRBD1 | TRBV19 | TGTGCCAGTAGTACCCAACAGGGGAGCTCCTACGAGCAGTACTTC | CASSTQQGSSYEQYF
TRBJ1-1 | NA | NA | TRBV27 | TGTGCCAGCAGTTTAGTACCCGGGAGCGAAGCTTTCTTT | CASSLVPGSEAFF
TRBJ1-1 | NA | NA | TRBV19 | TGTGCCAGTAGCTCACAGGAGTACCGGGCTTTCTTT | CASSSQEYRAFF
TRBJ1-4 | NA | TRBD1 | TRBV7-9 | TGTGCCAGCAGCTTAACGGGACAGGGTAACGAAAAACTGTTTTTT | CASSLTGQGNEKLFF
TRBJ2-1 | NA | NA | TRBV6-5 | TGTGCCACCCGACGCCCTAGCTCCTACAATGAGCAGTTCTTC | CATRRPSSYNEQFF
TRBJ2-7 | NA | TRBD2 | TRBV4-1 | TGCGCCAGCAGCCAAGGCGGGGGTGCGGGAGGGCCTTCCTACGAGCAGTACTTC | CASSQGGGAGGPSYEQYF
TRBJ1-1 | NA | NA | TRBV15 | TGTGCCACCAGCAGAGTCGGTGAAATGAACACTGAAGCTTTCTTT | CATSRVGEMNTEAFF